This is a list of T cell receptor beta chains from one sample in a study of T cell responses to AZD1222 COVID-19 vaccine. Method: immunoSEQ multiplex PCR; TCRdb's copy keeps in-frame clones and lacks some. The sample yields about 91,000 clones, roughly 84% seen once. Sequenced here: peripheral blood, sampled on day 0 of AZD1222 vaccination. Every receptor here comes from an adult in good health. The CDR3 runs from the conserved cysteine through the conserved F or W. Clone size is given for some rows only: seen once, a few or many times, or a class if the clone is expanded.

J gene | CDR3 length | clone size | V gene | CDR3 protein
TRBJ2-1 | 15 | - | TRBV5-1 | CASSLVAGEGNEQFF
TRBJ2-3 | 14 | - | TRBV4-2 | CASSPREGSDTQYF
TRBJ2-7 | 15 | - | TRBV14 | CASSQIGRETYEQYF
TRBJ2-7 | 14 | - | TRBV19 | CASSPQSTGDEQYF
TRBJ1-2 | 12 | - | TRBV19 | CASSIDSYGYTF
TRBJ1-4 | 15 | - | TRBV15 | CATSRATGDFEKLFF
TRBJ2-1 | 18 | once | TRBV28 | CASSLDRGSLPLYNEQFF
TRBJ2-7 | 16 | - | TRBV4-3 | CASSRSPGLDSYEQYF
TRBJ1-2 | 15 | - | TRBV5-1 | CASSSWTAANYGYTF
TRBJ2-1 | 17 | few | TRBV7-2 | CASSSDRGLSGYNEQFF
TRBJ1-4 | 14 | - | TRBV27 | CASSLFFYNEKLFF
TRBJ1-1 | 15 | once | TRBV27 | CASSLMGGAYTEAFF
TRBJ2-7 | 13 | - | TRBV7-8 | CASSPSSSYEQYF
TRBJ1-5 | 16 | - | TRBV19 | CASSIAGPGHRQPQHF
TRBJ1-4 | 15 | - | TRBV19 | CASSNPGGPDEKLFF
TRBJ2-1 | 14 | - | TRBV10-3 | CAISPGGSDREQFF
TRBJ2-1 | 15 | - | TRBV19 | CASSTMSGGAFEQFF
TRBJ2-7 | 13 | - | TRBV12-3/TRBV12-4 | CASTDGATYEQYF
TRBJ1-2 | 15 | - | TRBV4-3 | CASSQGSWINYGYTF
TRBJ1-6 | 14 | - | TRBV6-5 | CASRRDSHNSPLHF
TRBJ2-3 | 15 | - | TRBV10-3 | CAISNGLAGTDTQYF
TRBJ1-2 | 14 | - | TRBV14 | CASSPSILGYGYTF
TRBJ1-5 | 14 | once | TRBV11-2 | CASSFSTGGTSQHF
TRBJ2-3 | 13 | - | TRBV28 | CASLRMGTDTQYF
TRBJ2-2 | 12 | - | TRBV10-3 | CARRGATGELFF
TRBJ1-1 | 14 | - | TRBV9 | CASRAGQGNTEAFF
TRBJ1-6 | 13 | - | TRBV12-3/TRBV12-4 | CASSSLRGSPLHF
TRBJ1-2 | 12 | - | TRBV28 | CASSPPIYGYTF
TRBJ1-5 | 11 | few | TRBV6-2/TRBV6-3 | CASSNGQSQHF
TRBJ1-1 | 14 | - | TRBV9 | CASSPQTRNTEAFF
TRBJ2-6 | 15 | - | TRBV2 | CASSEHSSGANVLTF
TRBJ2-5 | 18 | - | TRBV15 | CATSKGTSGGHGKETQYF
TRBJ2-2 | 15 | - | TRBV19 | CASSPIAVNTGELFF
TRBJ2-1 | 16 | - | TRBV7-9 | CASSPPGGRANGEQFF
TRBJ1-3 | 15 | - | TRBV9 | CASSGSWAPGNTIYF
TRBJ2-1 | 16 | - | TRBV7-8 | CASSLVLGAGYNEQFF
TRBJ2-7 | 12 | - | TRBV18 | CASSPGNYEQYF